The rows below give T cell receptor beta chains drawn from one sample of a study of CD4 T cells in relation to SARS-CoV-2 and coronaviruses. What these receptors recognize is not known. Produced via immunoSEQ multiplex PCR; TCRdb's table is partial and in-frame only. The sample holds some 38,000 clones; around 74% are singletons and the top ten take roughly 22%. Sequences were obtained from memory CD4+ T cells from PBMCs, cultured in vitro. These receptors were taken from an adult with COVID-19. Each CDR3 is given with its conserved first and last residue.

v_call cdr3_aa
TRBV10-3 CAISESALAGASTDTQYF
TRBV25-1 CASSSGGISYNEQFF
TRBV28 CASSTGTGGANVLTF
TRBV5-1 CASSLAGGRGLFF
TRBV2 CASTILLTGELFF
TRBV10-3 CAISESRGLGEKLFF
TRBV30 CAWRRDRALSGANVLTF
TRBV30 CAWRWASGREQYF
TRBV3-1/TRBV3-2 CASSQDNRTTFSNGYEQYF
TRBV19 CASKDDSLIGELFF
TRBV18 CASSLGLGPRELFF
TRBV5-4 CASSLPDRVSYNEQFF
TRBV5-1 CASSLEIYNEQFF
TRBV6-1 CASSEIVATEAFF
TRBV19 CASSLATRQEKLFF
TRBV27 CASSLELASTDTQYF
TRBV5-1 CASSLINSPLHF
TRBV28 CASSSSGYNEQFF
TRBV30 CAWSRQGRLGQTQYF
TRBV19 CASSFKTGQGPSGANVLTF
TRBV5-1 CASSRQGMDYGYTF
TRBV23-1 CASTRQGVNTGELFF
TRBV9 CASSVGQDGEQYF
TRBV18 CASSRGHGKVYEQYF
TRBV6-5 CASSYEGLRGYTF
TRBV5-3 CARSLGAQVTYEQYF
TRBV10-1 CASRLAGDEQFF
TRBV15 CATSRDRAGGREQYF
TRBV7-2 CASSLEGTYGYTF
TRBV19 CASASGATGELFF
TRBV7-2 CASSFQRDEQFF
TRBV2 CASSNEETQYF
TRBV30 CAWSDNSGNTIYF
TRBV7-9 CASSHEGATGELFF
TRBV2 CASSYNVNTEAFF
TRBV11-2 CASSWGTGYEQYF
TRBV30 CAWSGTGNTEAFF
TRBV7-2 CASSSLPAAFFSYEQYF
TRBV6-2/TRBV6-3 CASSYGLFLSNQPQHF
TRBV9 CASSATGAGVGEAFF
TRBV6-6 CASSPRQGHNEKLFF
TRBV28 CASSLYGENTEAFF
TRBV5-1 CASSLATLTLSDEQFF
TRBV24-1 CATRDSLREEKLFF
TRBV19 CASSIVADTEAFF
TRBV19 CASSFGRARDTQYF
TRBV11-2 CASSLRVGQFDTEAFF
TRBV11-2 CASSLGGSGANVLTF
TRBV5-8 CASSRLRNTEAFF
TRBV11-1 CASSLATGSDTQYF
TRBV6-5 CASSYSDRGSEAFF
TRBV7-3 CASSFHRVTNTEAFF
TRBV24-1 CATSDPGGIGELFF